The present entry profiles one TCR beta chain with its context. The target antigen is unknown. The sample belongs to a study of T cells in Graves' hyperthyroidism and ophthalmopathy. Study outcomes and limitations: Ophthalmopathy stood apart from stable hyperthyroidism in a 13 V-J model. Ophthalmopathy prediction by the model preceded onset by a median approximately 5.9 months.

Germline loops: CDR1 SQVTM, CDR2 ANQGSEA. The length of the CDR3 is 11 residues. Trimming cost V 7 bases and J 5 bases, with 8 bases left between them. TCR beta CDR3 regions were amplified from RNA transcripts. The HTBI primer set served for first-round RT-PCR of the TCR CDR3. TCRdb re-called the multiplex PCR reads with MiXCR, one entry per CDR3 protein. The table has a few hundred thousand distinct CDR3 sequences, approximately 44% seen once. The hyperthyroidism patients had all been newly diagnosed, and their disease duration was under 2 months. Their ages ranged from 18 to 65 years. For the diagnoses, clinical symptoms, serum thyroxine and TRAb, thyroid ultrasound and orbital computed tomography were used.

Sequencing was performed on peripheral blood or thyroid tissue (not recorded which). The TCR sequence derives from a woman under 30 with Graves' hyperthyroidism. The J gene is TRBJ1-4, the V gene TRBV29-1; D ambiguous. The CDR3 DNA reads TGCAGCGCGATAAGCAATGAAAAACTGTTTTTT. This gives the protein CSAISNEKLFF.